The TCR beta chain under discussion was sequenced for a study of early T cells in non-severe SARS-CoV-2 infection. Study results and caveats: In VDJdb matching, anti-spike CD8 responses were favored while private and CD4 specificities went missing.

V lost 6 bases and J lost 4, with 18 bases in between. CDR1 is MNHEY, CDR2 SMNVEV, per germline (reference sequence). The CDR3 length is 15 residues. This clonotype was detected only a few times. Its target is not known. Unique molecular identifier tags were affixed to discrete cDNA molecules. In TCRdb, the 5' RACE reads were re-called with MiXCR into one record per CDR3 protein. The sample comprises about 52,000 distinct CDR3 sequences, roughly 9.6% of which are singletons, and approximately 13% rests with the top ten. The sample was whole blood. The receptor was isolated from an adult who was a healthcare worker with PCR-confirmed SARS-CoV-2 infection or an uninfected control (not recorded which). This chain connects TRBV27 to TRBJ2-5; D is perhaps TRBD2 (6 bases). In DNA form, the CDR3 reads TGTGCCAGCAGCCCGTCGACTAGGGGCGGAGAGACCCAGTACTTC. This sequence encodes CASSPSTRGGETQYF.